This TCR beta chain emerged from a study of monozygotic twins with inflammatory bowel disease. Overall study results and limits: The data gave no support to a single strong IBD-associated signal or clonotype.

Germline lookup yields CDR1 WNHNN and CDR2 SYGVQD (reference sequence). CDR3 size: 14 residues. TCRdb re-called the 5' RACE reads; one entry per CDR3 protein, DNA not given. In total, the table holds under 130,000 distinct CDR3 sequences. Concerning this clonotype: The antigen remains undetermined.

Sequencing was performed on blood. J is TRBJ1-3 and V is TRBV10-1; TCRdb proposes TRBD1, but this gene call is untestable without DNA. This TCR derives from a human donor with ulcerative colitis or Crohn's disease, or a healthy co-twin of an affected twin (not recorded which). CDR3 sequence reads: CASMGQPTGNTIYF.